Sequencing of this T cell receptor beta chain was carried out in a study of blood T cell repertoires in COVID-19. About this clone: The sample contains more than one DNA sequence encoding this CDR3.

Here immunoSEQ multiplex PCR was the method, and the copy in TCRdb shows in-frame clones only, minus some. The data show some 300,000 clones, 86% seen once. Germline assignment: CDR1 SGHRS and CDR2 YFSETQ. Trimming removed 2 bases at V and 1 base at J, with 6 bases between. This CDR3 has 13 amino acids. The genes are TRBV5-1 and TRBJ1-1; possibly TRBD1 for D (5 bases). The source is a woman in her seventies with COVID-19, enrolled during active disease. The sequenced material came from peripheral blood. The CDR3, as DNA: TGCGCCAGCAGCTTTACAGGGAACACTGAAGCTTTCTTT. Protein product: CASSFTGNTEAFF. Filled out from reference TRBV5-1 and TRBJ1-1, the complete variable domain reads KAGVTQTPRYLIKTRGQQVTLSCSPISGHRSVSWYQQTPGQGLQFLFEYFSETQRNKGNFPGRFSGRQFSNSRSEMNVSTLELGDSALYLCASSFTGNTEAFFGQGTRLTVV.